One TCR beta chain is described in this entry. This clone was seen only once. The clone's antigen remains unknown. No much larger clonotype is one base removed from it; base qualities were not supplied. The record originates from a study of cytomegalovirus exposure and HLA in healthy donors (dated by TCRdb to between 2016 and 2019). Study-wide context: An earlier analysis of roughly 630 of the donors reported 250 to 300 Gb of sequence data and more than 90 million unique TCR beta sequences from about 200 million T cells. Roughly 5 DR-DQ haplotypes were handled as single units for association and clustering, since linkage in the cohort was strong. To predict cytomegalovirus infection status, the study combined high-throughput TCR immunosequencing, statistical association of individual TCRs with disease status, and machine learning. Class I and class II HLA loci were covered by the typing at four-digit resolution. Typing coverage varied by locus: 629-630 donors for A, B, C, DRB1 and DQB1; approximately 560 for DQA1; approximately 610 for DPA1; 450 to 480 for DPB1. The study aimed to test whether cataloging public T cell receptors could reveal signatures of past pathogen exposure. An earlier analysis of nearly 600 of the donors applied high-throughput TCR beta sequencing to assess whether each TCR beta V gene segment acted as functional or pseudogenic. On average, around 240,000 unique TCR beta nucleotide sequences were sequenced per donor among several hundred genotyped donors of the cohort, with around 19% of those sequences being non-productive. Besides the first cohort of approximately 670 subjects, a separate validation cohort made up of roughly 120 different subjects was used. A later genetic analysis used genome-wide SNP genotypes for about three fifths of the roughly 700 donors, treating that subset as a discovery cohort. Using immunosequencing, the study profiled T cell repertoires from fewer than 850 subjects and related those repertoires to cytomegalovirus serostatus. An early release covering about 600 HLA-typed donors comprised about 290 gigabases of sequencing data and around 85 million unique TCR sequences. Donor age, sex, ethnicity and CMV serostatus were compiled together with the repertoire data. Every repertoire in the discovery cohort had been generated on one and the same sequencing platform. The later analysis used no new phenotypic data to find candidate immune exposures, relying instead on TCR beta sequences and their occurrence across donors. Of the roughly 400 genotyped donors, 65% to 90% fell in the genetic ancestry cluster associated with self-reported Caucasian donors. In a later analysis, previously published TCR beta repertoires from roughly 710 donors were re-analyzed and high-resolution HLA genotyping was added so that TCR occurrence patterns could be studied. General findings and caveats noted by the study authors: Cytomegalovirus status was reported to be diagnosed by the classifier with high specificity and sensitivity in both the original and validation cohorts. HLA typing was unavailable for some donors at each locus, so association tests used only the typed subset. In a later analysis, some 18,000 TCR beta sequences were associated with specific HLA alleles at a false discovery rate of 0.05. A total of some 180 TCR beta chains were listed by the study as associated with cytomegalovirus. Compared with equally common non-associated chains, HLA-associated TCR beta chains in a later analysis were more clonally expanded and had lower generation probabilities. The only immune exposure information available for the cohort was CMV serostatus. Several of the top co-occurrence clusters appeared to be linked to parvovirus B19, influenza, CMV and Epstein-Barr virus, according to a later analysis. The cohort was sequenced for TCR beta chains only, and without alpha or paired-chain data the features that could be detected were limited. According to the authors, the approach could potentially be generalized to other disease states and immunological phenotypes. A further reported finding was that TCR beta sequences accurately predicted the HLA-A and HLA-B alleles for most subjects in the first cohort. The presence/absence analyses assumed that sequencing depth was roughly uniform across donors, and that assumption may not be true. In vitro tests confirmed that a few of the cytomegalovirus-associated TCR beta chains recognize cytomegalovirus antigens. Most CMV-associated TCR beta chains appeared to be HLA-restricted in a later analysis, and the HLA associations seemed to be driven largely by CMV exposure. Across donors, most TCR sequences were observed very rarely, whereas some public TCRs were present in many individuals. A later genetic analysis associated a missense DCLRE1C variant with V-gene and J-gene trimming of TCR beta chains, and an independent cohort replicated the association. In a later analysis, the rate of TCR association differed among HLA loci, with DRB1 alleles having the most associated TCRs and HLA-C alleles having the fewest. A cluster of highly shared sequence variants was judged likely to represent a technical artifact of the sequencing pipeline. A later genetic analysis reported fewer N-insertions in productive TCRs among donors in an Asian-associated ancestry cluster than the roughly 620-donor mean. Strong co-occurrence of HLA alleles, especially DR and DQ, made assigning TCR associations to individual alleles difficult. Because counts were too low, about 15 rarely observed V segments, including chromosome 9 orphons, were left out of the earlier analysis of about 500 of the donors. In an earlier analysis of about 550 of the donors, most TCR beta V segments were observed in productive rearrangements about 90% or about 30% of the time, broadly matching IMGT annotations. The 87-base-pair reads could not distinguish some IMGT-functional V segments, including TRBV6-2 and TRBV6-3, so those segments were excluded. Linkage disequilibrium might explain the correlated functional status among segregating V segments, but an unknown experimental factor could not be excluded.

Library construction relied on the immunoSEQ multiplex PCR assay. A mixture of 60 forward primers for TCR Vbeta segments and 13 reverse primers for TCR Jbeta segments was used in the multiplex PCR. Amplification of the CDR3 region of rearranged TCR beta genes was performed with a multiplex PCR assay on genomic DNA. The amplified TCR beta libraries were sequenced on the Illumina HiSeq System as 87-base-pair reads. In the paper's pipeline: In a later analysis, tens of millions of unique TCR beta chains were counted across the approximately 640 repertoires, and approximately 9.9 million of these chains were shared by at least two donors. Raw reads were error-corrected and collapsed into unique sequences with a nearest-neighbor algorithm that merged closely related sequences to remove PCR and sequencing errors. To assign V, D and J gene segments, CDR3 sequences were aligned to IMGT reference sequences. For a sequence to be retained, a match of at least six nucleotides was required to both a V gene segment and a J gene segment. Rearrangements were called productive when the CDR3 lacked stop codons and stayed in frame with V and J; all others were non-productive. CDR3 was defined according to IMGT convention as the region running from the second conserved V-encoded cysteine to the conserved J-encoded phenylalanine. Sequences without an unambiguous match to a single V gene segment were excluded from the earlier analysis of 500 to 700 of the donors. In an earlier analysis of 587 of the donors, V segments were called functional above 56.7% productive rearrangements and were called segregating when the between-donor standard deviation exceeded 5%. A statistical classification framework was built to diagnose cytomegalovirus status from the catalog of TCR beta chain sequences. In a later analysis, V and J genes were assigned by comparing TCR nucleotide sequences against IMGT/GENE-DB human TR gene sequences. Using the TCRdist pipeline, a later analysis assigned CDR3 sequences along with most-parsimonious VDJ recombination scenarios. In a later analysis, each TCR beta chain was defined by its CDR3 amino acid sequence together with its V-gene family, and reads without a unique V-gene family were excluded. A later analysis removed 592 highly shared, low-generation-probability nucleotide sequences to deal with suspected cross-contamination and a sequencing artifact. In a later analysis, a clonal expansion index for each public chain was calculated from normalized within-repertoire ranks of inferred template counts. A later analysis computed generation probabilities with a VDJ recombination model fitted to out-of-frame rearrangements, and checked the results against IGoR. In a later analysis, hypergeometric tests were used to score TCR-TCR, TCR-HLA and TCR-CMV co-occurrence, with a repertoire-size bias correction applied to TCR pairs. False discovery rates were estimated in a later analysis by permuting HLA or CMV assignments 20 times. A later analysis grouped co-occurring TCRs with DBSCAN, adding TCRdist sequence similarity when clustering within HLA-allele-positive subsets. For co-occurrence clustering, repertoires with fewer than 30,000 or more than 120,000 public chains were excluded, along with a handful of repertoires with anomalous nucleotide sharing. As stored in TCRdb, this immuneACCESS dataset retains in-frame rearrangements with V and J assigned. A fraction of the clones does not appear; measured against another copy, unresolved V genes explain less than half of the discrepancy, and the remainder lacks a known reason. V and J calls and clone size are those listed in that table; D and trimming were worked out from the DNA. The sample data list roughly 120,000 clones, and about 85% of these were observed just once. The ten top clones hold less than 0.25% of the sample.

The cohort was made up of under 800 healthy bone marrow donors. At the time of sampling, every cohort member was nominally healthy, though immune exposures that went unrecorded were likely present. The donor tested CMV seronegative and was one of the 352 seronegative cohort members. Each donor provided a peripheral blood sample, and peripheral blood mononuclear cells were used for TCR beta sequencing. Genomic DNA was extracted from the blood cell samples with the Qiagen DNeasy Blood Extraction Kit. V and J lose 4 bases and 5 bases, and a span of 14 bases separates them. The germline V gene specifies SGHTA as CDR1 and FQGNSA as CDR2. Including the terminal cysteine and phenylalanine, the CDR3 comprises 15 residues. Kept here is only the CDR3 DNA, which spans 45 bases and is read in frame from base 1.

The rearrangement joined TRBV7-2 to TRBJ1-4; the D gene is perhaps TRBD1, from 6 matching bases. This clonotype originated in a man aged 50-60 years in good health and CMV-seronegative. The sequencing input was PBMCs. The sequenced DNA: TGTGCCAGCAGCTCCCAGGGGCCGCCGAATGAAAAACTGTTTTTT. Its translation reads: CASSSQGPPNEKLFF.